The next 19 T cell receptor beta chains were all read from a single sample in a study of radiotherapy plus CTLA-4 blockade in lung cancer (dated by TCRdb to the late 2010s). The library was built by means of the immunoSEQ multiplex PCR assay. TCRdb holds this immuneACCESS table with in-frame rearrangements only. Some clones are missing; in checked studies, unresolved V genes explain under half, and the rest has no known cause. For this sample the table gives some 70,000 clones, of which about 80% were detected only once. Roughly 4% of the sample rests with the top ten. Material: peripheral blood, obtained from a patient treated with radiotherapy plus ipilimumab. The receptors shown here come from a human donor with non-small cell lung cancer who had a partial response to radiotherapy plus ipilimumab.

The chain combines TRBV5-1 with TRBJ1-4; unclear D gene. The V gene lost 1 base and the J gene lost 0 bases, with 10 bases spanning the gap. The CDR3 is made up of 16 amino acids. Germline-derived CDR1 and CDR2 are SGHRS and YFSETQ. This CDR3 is CASSLQVPSTNEKLFF. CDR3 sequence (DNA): TGCGCCAGCAGCTTGCAGGTCCCGTCAACTAATGAAAAACTGTTTTTT.

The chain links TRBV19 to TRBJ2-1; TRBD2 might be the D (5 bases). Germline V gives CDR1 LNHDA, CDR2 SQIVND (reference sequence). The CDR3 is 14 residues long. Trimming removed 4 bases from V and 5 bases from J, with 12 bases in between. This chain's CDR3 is CASSSTGNHNEQFF. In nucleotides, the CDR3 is TGTGCCAGTAGTAGCACCGGGAACCACAATGAGCAGTTCTTC.

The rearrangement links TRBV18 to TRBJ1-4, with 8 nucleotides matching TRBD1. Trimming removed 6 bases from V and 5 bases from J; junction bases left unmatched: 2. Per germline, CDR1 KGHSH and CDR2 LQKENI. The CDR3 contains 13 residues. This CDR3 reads CASSRDRNEKLFF. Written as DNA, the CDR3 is TGTGCCAGCTCCCGGGACAGGAATGAAAAACTGTTTTTT.

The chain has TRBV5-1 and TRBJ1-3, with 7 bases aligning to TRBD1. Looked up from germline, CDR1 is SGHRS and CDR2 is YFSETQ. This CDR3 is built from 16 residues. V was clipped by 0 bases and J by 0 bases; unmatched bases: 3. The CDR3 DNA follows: TGCGCCAGCAGCTTGGTACAGGGGTACTCTGGAAACACCATATATTTT. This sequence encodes CASSLVQGYSGNTIYF.

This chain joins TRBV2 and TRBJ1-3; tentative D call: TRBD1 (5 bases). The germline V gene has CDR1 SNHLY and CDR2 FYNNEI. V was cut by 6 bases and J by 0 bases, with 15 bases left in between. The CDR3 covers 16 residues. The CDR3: CASRDRRASSGNTIYF. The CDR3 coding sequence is TGTGCCAGCAGGGACCGCAGGGCCAGCTCTGGAAACACCATATATTTT.

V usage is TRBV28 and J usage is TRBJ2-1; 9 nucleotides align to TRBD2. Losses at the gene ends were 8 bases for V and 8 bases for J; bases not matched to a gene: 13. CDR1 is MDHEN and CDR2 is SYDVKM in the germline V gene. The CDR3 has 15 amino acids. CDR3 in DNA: TGTGCCAGCTTCCCCCGACTAGCGGCCGTCGATGAGCAGTTCTTC. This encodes CASFPRLAAVDEQFF. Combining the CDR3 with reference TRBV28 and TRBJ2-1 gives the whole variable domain DVKVTQSSRYLVKRTGEKVFLECVQDMDHENMFWYRQDPGLGLRLIYFSYDVKMKEKGDIPEGYSVSREKKERFSLILESASTNQTSMYLCASFPRLAAVDEQFFGPGTRLTVL.

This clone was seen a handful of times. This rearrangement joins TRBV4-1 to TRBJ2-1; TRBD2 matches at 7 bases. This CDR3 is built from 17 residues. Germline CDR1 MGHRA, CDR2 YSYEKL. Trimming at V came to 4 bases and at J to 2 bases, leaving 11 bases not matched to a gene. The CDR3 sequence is CASSRGGGRAAYNEQFF. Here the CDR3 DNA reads TGCGCCAGCAGCCGAGGAGGTGGGAGGGCGGCCTACAATGAGCAGTTCTTC.

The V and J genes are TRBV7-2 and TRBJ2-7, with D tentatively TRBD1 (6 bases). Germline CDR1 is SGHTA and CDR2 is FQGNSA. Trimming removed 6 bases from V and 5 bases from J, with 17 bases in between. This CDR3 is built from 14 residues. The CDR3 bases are TGTGCCAGCAGTCGATCGCAGGGGTCCCACGAGCAGTACTTC. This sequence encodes CASSRSQGSHEQYF.

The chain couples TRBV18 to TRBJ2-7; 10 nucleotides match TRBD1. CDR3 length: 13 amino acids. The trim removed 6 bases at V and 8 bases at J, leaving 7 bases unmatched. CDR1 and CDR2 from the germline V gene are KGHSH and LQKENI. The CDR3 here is CASSEGQGRQQYF. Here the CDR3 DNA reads TGTGCCAGCTCCGAGGGACAGGGGCGTCAGCAGTACTTC.

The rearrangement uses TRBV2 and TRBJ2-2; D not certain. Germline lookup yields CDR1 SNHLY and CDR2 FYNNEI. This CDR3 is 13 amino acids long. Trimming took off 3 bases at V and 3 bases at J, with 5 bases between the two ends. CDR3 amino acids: CASSDRYTGELFF. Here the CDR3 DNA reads TGTGCCAGCAGTGACAGATACACCGGGGAGCTGTTTTTT.

The CDR3 is CASSVRFGTEAFF. CDR3 nucleotide sequence: TGTGCCAGCAGCGTGAGGTTTGGAACTGAAGCTTTCTTT. The V gene is TRBV9, the J gene TRBJ1-1; D remains ambiguous. With 2 bases removed from V and 5 bases from J, the gap between germline ends came to 10 bases. This CDR3 comprises 13 residues. Germline CDR1 and CDR2: SGDLS and YYNGEE.

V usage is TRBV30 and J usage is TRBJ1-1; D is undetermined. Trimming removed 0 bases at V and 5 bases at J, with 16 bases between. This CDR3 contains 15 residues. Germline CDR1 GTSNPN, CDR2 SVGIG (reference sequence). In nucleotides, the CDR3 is TGTGCCTGGAGTGTAGCTGGGTTCGGGGAAACTGAAGCTTTCTTT. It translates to CAWSVAGFGETEAFF.

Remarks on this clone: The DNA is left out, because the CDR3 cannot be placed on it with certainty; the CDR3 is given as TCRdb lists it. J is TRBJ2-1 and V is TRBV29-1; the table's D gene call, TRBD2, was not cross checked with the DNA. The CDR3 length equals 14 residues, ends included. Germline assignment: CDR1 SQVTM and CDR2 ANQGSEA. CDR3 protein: CSVEVGSGSKLEFF.

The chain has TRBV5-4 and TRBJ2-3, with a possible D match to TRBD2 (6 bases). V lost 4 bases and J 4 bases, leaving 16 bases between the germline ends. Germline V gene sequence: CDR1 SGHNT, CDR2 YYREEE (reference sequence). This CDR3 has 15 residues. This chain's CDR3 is CASSGEALRPDTQYF. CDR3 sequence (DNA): TGTGCCAGCAGCGGGGAGGCCCTACGCCCAGATACGCAGTATTTT.

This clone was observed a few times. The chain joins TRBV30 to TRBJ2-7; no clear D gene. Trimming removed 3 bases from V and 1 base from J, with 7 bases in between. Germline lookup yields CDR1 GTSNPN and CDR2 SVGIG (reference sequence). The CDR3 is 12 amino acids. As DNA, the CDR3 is TGTGCCTGGAGCGACGGGTCCTACGAGCAGTACTTC. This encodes CAWSDGSYEQYF.

CDR3 sequence: CASSSRGLGFDAKNIQYF. The CDR3 DNA reads as TGTGCCAGCAGCTCGAGGGGACTAGGGTTTGATGCCAAAAACATTCAGTACTTC. The J gene is TRBJ2-4, the V gene TRBV11-2, with 8 bases aligning to TRBD2. CDR1 and CDR2 from the germline V gene are SGHAT and FQNNGV. Trimming took 4 bases from V and 1 from J; bases not matched to a gene: 12. The CDR3 extends over 18 amino acids. The full variable domain, in which reference TRBV11-2 and TRBJ2-4 provide the parts outside the CDR3, is EAGVAQSPRYKIIEKRQSVAFWCNPISGHATLYWYQQILGQGPKLLIQFQNNGVVDDSQLPKDRFSAERLKGVDSTLKIQPAKLEDSAVYLCASSSRGLGFDAKNIQYFGAGTRLSVL.

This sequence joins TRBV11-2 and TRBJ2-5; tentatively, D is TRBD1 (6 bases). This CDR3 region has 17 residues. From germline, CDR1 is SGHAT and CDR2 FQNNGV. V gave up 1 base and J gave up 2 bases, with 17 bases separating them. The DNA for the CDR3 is TGTGCCAGCAGCTTAGGTGTTAGGGTTGGACAGCAAGAGACCCAGTACTTC. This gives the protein CASSLGVRVGQQETQYF.

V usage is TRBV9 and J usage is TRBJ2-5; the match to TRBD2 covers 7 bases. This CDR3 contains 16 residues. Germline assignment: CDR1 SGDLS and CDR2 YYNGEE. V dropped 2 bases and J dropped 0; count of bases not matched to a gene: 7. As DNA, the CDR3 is TGTGCCAGCAGCGTTCGGGACGGGGGGAACCAAGAGACCCAGTACTTC. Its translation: CASSVRDGGNQETQYF.

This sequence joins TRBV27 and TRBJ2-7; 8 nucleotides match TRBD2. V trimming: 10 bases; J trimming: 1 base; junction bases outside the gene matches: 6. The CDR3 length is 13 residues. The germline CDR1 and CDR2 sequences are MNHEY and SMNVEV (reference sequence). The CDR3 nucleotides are TGTGCCACCGCGGAGCGGGGGTCCTACGAGCAGTACTTC. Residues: CATAERGSYEQYF.